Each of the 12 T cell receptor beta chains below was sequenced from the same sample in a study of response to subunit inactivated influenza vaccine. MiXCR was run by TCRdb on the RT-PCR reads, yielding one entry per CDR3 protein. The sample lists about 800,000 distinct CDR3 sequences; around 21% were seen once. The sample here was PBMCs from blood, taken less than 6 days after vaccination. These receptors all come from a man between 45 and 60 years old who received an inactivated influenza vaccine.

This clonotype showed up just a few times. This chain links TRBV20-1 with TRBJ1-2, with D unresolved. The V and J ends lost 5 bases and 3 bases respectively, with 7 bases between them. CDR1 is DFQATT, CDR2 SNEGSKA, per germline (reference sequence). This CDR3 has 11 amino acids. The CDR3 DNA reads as TGCAGTGCTCCGCGGGACTATGGCTACACCTTC. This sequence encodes CSAPRDYGYTF.

CDR3 coding DNA: TGTGCCAGTAGTATGGTACGGGGAACGCAGTATTTT. It yields the protein CASSMVRGTQYF. The rearrangement joins TRBV19 to TRBJ2-3; tentative D call: TRBD2 (5 bases). The length of the CDR3 is 12 residues. V was cut by 3 bases and J by 9 bases, with 10 bases left in between. Germline CDR1 is LNHDA and CDR2 is SQIVND (reference sequence).

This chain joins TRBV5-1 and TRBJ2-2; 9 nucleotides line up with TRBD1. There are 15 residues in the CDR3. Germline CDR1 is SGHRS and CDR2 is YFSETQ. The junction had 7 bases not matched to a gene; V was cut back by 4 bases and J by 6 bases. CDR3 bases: TGCGCCAGCAGCCTACACTGGACAGGGGCCGGGGAGCTGTTTTTT. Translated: CASSLHWTGAGELFF.

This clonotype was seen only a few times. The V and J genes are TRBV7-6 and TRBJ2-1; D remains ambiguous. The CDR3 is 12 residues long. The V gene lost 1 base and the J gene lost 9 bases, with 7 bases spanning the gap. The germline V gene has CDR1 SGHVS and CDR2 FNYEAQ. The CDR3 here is CASSLGQLEQFF. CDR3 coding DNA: TGTGCCAGCAGCTTAGGGCAGCTTGAGCAGTTCTTC.

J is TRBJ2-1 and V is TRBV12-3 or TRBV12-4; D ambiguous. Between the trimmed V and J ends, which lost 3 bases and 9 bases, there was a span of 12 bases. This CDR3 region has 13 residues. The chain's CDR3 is CASSFLRPSEQFF. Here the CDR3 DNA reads TGTGCCAGCAGTTTTTTAAGGCCGAGTGAGCAGTTCTTC.

The CDR3 reads CSAQTSGGAAELFF. For the CDR3, the DNA is TGCAGTGCTCAAACTAGCGGGGGGGCCGCGGAGCTGTTTTTT. The chain is built from TRBV20-1 and TRBJ2-2; the match to TRBD2 covers 13 bases. V dropped 5 bases and J dropped 10; count of bases not matched to a gene: 7. CDR3 length: 14 amino acids. From germline, CDR1 is DFQATT and CDR2 SNEGSKA (reference sequence).

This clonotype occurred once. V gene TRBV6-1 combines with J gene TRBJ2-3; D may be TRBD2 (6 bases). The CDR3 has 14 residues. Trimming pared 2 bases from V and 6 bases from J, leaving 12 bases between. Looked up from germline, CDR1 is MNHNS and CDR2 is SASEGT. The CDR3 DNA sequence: TGTGCCAGCAGTGAATGGCGCGGGAAGGATACGCAGTATTTT. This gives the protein CASSEWRGKDTQYF.

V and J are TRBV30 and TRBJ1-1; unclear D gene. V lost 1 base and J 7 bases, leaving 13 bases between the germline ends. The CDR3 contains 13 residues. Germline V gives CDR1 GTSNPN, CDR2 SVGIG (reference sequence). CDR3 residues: CAWSGQRNGEAFF. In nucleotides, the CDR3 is TGTGCCTGGAGTGGGCAGAGGAATGGTGAAGCTTTCTTT.

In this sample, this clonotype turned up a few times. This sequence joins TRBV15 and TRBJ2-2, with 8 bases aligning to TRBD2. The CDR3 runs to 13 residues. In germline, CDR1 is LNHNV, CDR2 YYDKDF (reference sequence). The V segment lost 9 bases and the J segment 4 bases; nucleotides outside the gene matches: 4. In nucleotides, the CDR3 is TGTGCCACAGCGGGAGTCAGCACCGGGGAGCTGTTTTTT. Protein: CATAGVSTGELFF. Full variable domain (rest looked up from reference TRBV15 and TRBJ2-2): DAMVIQNPRYQVTQFGKPVTLSCSQTLNHNVMYWYQQKSSQAPKLLFHYYDKDFNNEADTPDNFQSRRPNTSFCFLDIRSPGLGDTAMYLCATAGVSTGELFFGEGSRLTVL.

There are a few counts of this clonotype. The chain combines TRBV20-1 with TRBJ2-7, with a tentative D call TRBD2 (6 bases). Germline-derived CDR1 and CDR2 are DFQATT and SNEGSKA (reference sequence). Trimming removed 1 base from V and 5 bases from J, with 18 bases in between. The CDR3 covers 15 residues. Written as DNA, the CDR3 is TGCAGTGCTAGAGGGTTGCGGGGTTCTACCGACGAGCAGTACTTC. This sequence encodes CSARGLRGSTDEQYF.

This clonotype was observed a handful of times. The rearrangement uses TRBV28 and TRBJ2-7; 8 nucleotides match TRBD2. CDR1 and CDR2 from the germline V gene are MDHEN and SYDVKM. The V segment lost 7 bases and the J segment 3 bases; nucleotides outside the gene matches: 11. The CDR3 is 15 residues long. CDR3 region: CASTLRGGSYYEQYF. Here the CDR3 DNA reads TGTGCCAGCACCCTACGGGGGGGTAGTTACTACGAGCAGTACTTC.

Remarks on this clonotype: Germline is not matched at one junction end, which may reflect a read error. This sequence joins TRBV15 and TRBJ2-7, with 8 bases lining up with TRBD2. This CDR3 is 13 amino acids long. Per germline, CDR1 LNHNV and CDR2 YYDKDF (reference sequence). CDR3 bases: TGTGCGACCAGCATCGGCGGGAGGTACGAGCAGTACTTC. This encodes CATSIGGRYEQYF.